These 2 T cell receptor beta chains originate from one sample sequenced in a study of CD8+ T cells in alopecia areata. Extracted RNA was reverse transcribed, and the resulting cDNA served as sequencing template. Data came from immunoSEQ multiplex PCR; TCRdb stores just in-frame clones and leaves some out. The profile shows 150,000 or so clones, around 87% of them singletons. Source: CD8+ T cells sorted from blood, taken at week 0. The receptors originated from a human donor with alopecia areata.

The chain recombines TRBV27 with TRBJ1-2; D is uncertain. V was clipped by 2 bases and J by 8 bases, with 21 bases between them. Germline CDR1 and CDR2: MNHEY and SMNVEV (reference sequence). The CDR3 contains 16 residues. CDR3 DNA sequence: TGTGCCAGCAGTTTAACCAGCAACCGAGCGGTGGGCGGCTACACCTTC. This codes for CASSLTSNRAVGGYTF.

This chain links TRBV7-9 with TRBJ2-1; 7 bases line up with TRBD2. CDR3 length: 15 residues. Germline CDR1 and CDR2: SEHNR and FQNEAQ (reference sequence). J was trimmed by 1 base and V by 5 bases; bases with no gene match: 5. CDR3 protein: CASSGAGLSYNEQFF. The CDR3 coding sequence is TGTGCCAGCAGCGGAGCGGGACTATCCTACAATGAGCAGTTCTTC.